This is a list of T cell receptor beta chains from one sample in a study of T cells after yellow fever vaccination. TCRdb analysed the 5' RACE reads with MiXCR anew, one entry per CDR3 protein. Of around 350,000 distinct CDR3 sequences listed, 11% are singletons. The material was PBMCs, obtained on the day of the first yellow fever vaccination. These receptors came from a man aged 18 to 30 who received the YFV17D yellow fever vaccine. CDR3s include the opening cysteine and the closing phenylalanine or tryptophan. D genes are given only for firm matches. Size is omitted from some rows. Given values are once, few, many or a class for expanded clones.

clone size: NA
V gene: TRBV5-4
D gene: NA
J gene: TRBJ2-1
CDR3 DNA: TGTGCCAGCAGCTTGACCGCCGAGCAGTTCTTC
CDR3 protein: CASSLTAEQFF

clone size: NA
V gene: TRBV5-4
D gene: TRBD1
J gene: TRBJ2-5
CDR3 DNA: TGTGCCGGCAGAGCCGGGACAGGGGGACAAGAGACCCAGTACTTC
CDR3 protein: CAGRAGTGGQETQYF

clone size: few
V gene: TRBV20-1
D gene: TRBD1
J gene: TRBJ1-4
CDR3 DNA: TGCAGGCCCCCGGACAGGAATGAAAAACTGTTTTTT
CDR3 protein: CRPPDRNEKLFF

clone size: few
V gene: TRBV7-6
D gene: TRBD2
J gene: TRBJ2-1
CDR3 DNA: TGTGCCAGCAGCTTAGAGTCTAGCGGGGCTTTAAATGAGCAGTTCTTC
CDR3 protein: CASSLESSGALNEQFF

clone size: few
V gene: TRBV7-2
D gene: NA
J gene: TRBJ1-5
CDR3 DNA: TGTGCCAGCAGCTTAGCGGTAAGGGATCAGCCCCAGCATTTT
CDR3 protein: CASSLAVRDQPQHF

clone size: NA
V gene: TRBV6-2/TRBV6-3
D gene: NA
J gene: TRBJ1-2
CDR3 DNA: TGTGCCAGCAGTTATTCGATACAGACCTATGGCTACACCTTC
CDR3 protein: CASSYSIQTYGYTF

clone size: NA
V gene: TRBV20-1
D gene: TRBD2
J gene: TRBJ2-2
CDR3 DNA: TGCAGTGCTAGAGGCGGGGGGGCCACCGGGGAGCTGTTTTTT
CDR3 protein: CSARGGGATGELFF

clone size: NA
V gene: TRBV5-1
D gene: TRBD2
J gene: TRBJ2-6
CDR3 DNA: TGCGCCAGCAGCTCGATAGCGGGGGCTTCCTCTGGGGCCAACGTCCTGACTTTC
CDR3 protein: CASSSIAGASSGANVLTF

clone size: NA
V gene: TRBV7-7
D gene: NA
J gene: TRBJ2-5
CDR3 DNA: TGTGCTAGCAGCTTAAGTCGGGGGCGGCAAGAGACCCAGTACTTC
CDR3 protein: CASSLSRGRQETQYF

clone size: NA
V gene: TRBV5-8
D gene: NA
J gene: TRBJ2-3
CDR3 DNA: TGTGCCAGCAGCCACGGGACGGTAAAAGATACGCAGTATTTT
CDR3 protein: CASSHGTVKDTQYF

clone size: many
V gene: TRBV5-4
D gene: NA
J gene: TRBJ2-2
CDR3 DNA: TGTGCCAGCAGCGTGCTAGGGGCGAACACCGGGGAGCTGTTTTTT
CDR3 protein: CASSVLGANTGELFF

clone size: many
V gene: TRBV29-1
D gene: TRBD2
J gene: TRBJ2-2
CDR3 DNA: TGCAGCGTTGAAGAGGGGGGGTTGGGCACCGGGGAGCTGTTTTTT
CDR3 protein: CSVEEGGLGTGELFF

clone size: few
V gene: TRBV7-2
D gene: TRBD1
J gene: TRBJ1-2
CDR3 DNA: TGTGCCAGCAGCCGATTGTCCGGGACAGGCTCCTATGGCTACACCTTC
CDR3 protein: CASSRLSGTGSYGYTF

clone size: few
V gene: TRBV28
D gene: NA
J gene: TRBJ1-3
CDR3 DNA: TGTGCCAGCAGCCAAAGCATGACGGGGGTCTCTGGAAACACCATATATTTT
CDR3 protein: CASSQSMTGVSGNTIYF

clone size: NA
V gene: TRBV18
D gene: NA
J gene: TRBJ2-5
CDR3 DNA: TGTGCCAGCTCGCATAAGACAGGTCTAGGGGAGACCCAGTACTTC
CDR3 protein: CASSHKTGLGETQYF

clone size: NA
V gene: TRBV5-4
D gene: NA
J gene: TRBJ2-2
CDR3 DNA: TGTGCCAGCAGCCTCGGGGAGGAGCTGTTTTTT
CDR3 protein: CASSLGEELFF

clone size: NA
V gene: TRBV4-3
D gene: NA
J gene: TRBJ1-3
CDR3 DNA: TGCGCCAGCAGCCAAGGCGGGGCAGGTCTGGGTGTCGGAAACACCATATATTTT
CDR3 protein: CASSQGGAGLGVGNTIYF

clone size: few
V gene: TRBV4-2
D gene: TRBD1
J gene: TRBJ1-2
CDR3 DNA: TGTGCCAGCAGCCAAACTCTGAGGGACAGCTATGGCTACACCTTC
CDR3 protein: CASSQTLRDSYGYTF

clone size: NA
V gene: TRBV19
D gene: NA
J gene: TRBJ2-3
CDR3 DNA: TGTGCCAGTAGTGTCGGACAGATCACAGATACGCAGTATTTT
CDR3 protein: CASSVGQITDTQYF

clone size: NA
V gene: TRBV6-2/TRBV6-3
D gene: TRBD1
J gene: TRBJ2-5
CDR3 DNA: TGTGCCAGCAGTGCCGGGACAGGGGGCGTTAAAGTCGGGACCCAGTACTTC
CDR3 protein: CASSAGTGGVKVGTQYF

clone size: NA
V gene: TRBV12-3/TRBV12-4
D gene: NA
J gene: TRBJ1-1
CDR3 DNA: TGTGCCAGCACGGTGGGCCTGAACACTGAAGCTTTCTTT
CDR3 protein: CASTVGLNTEAFF

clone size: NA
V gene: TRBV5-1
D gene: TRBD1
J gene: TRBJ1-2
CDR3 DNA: TGCGCCAGCAGTGACAGGGCGGCGCGGGGCTACACCTTC
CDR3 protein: CASSDRAARGYTF

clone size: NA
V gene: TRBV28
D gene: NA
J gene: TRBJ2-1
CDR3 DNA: TGTGCCAGCAGTTTAAAGGGCTCTGAGCAGTTCTTC
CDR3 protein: CASSLKGSEQFF

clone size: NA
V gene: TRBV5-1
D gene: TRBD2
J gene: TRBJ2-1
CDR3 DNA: TGCGCCAGCAGCTATGGGGGGGGGACCTACAATGAGCAGTTCTTC
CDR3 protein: CASSYGGGTYNEQFF

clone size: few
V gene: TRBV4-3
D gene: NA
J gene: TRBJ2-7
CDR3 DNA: TGCGCCAGCAGCCAAGATATAGGGGTTAACTCCTACGAGCAGTACTTC
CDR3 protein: CASSQDIGVNSYEQYF

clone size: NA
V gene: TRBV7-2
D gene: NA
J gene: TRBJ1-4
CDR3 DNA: TGTGCCAGCAGCCCAATTCCAGGGACGGGTGAAAAACTGTTTTTT
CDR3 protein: CASSPIPGTGEKLFF

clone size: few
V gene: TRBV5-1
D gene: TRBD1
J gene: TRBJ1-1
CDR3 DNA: TGCGCCAGCAGCTTGGCGGGACAGGGGTTCTCTGAAGCTTTCTTT
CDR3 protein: CASSLAGQGFSEAFF

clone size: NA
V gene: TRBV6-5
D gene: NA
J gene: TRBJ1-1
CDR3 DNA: TGTGCCAGCAGTTCAGCGGGGGAGGGGGTCACTGAAGCTTTCTTT
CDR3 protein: CASSSAGEGVTEAFF

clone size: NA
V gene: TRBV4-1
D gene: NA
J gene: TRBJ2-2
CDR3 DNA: TGCGCCAGCAGCCATACGCAAGACGGCGCGAACACCGGGGAGCTGTTTTTT
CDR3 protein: CASSHTQDGANTGELFF